This TCR beta chain was retrieved from a study of OX40 agonist ivuxolimab in advanced cancers. Trimming removed 4 bases at V and 2 bases at J, with 14 bases between. CDR1 MGHRA and CDR2 YSYEKL come from the germline V gene. This CDR3 is built from 15 residues. Sequenced by immunoSEQ multiplex PCR; TCRdb stores in-frame clones only, minus some. The sample shows around 53,000 clones, more than 85% of them seen only once. The sample consisted of CD4+ or CD8+ T cells sorted from blood, taken in a trial of the OX40 agonist ivuxolimab. The receptor comes from an adult with an advanced solid tumor such as melanoma, head and neck, liver or kidney cancer. This sequence joins TRBV4-1 and TRBJ1-1; tentatively, D is TRBD1 (6 bases). The CDR3 nucleotides are TGCGCCAGCAGCCGGGCCGGGGGCAGCAACACTGAAGCTTTCTTT. It yields the protein CASSRAGGSNTEAFF.